Sequencing of this T cell receptor (beta chain) was carried out in a study of vaccination effects on CD4 cells after COVID-19. Antigen-specific CD4+ T cells expanded by the ViraFEST assay with viral peptide pools were then sequenced. After less than twelve days in culture, the CD4+ T cells were isolated. Vaccination of participants consisted of two doses of either the BNT162b2 or mRNA-1273 vaccine. Generated by immunoSEQ multiplex PCR, the TCRdb table keeps only in-frame clones and is missing some. The sample has almost 70,000 clones, 70% to 75% seen once. With respect to this clone: The antigen is undetermined.

Study-level findings and limits: Infection- and vaccine-induced clones contracted markedly late after vaccination.

The sequenced sample was CD4+ T cells from PBMCs cultured with HCoV-229E spike peptides, obtained after COVID-19 vaccination. This TCR was recovered from a human donor who received a COVID-19 vaccine.

The CDR3 reads CASSLWGIDTGELFF. CDR3 coding DNA: TGTGCCAGCAGTTTATGGGGGATCGACACCGGGGAGCTGTTTTTT. The genes are TRBV27 and TRBJ2-2; possibly TRBD1 or TRBD2 for D (5 bases each). The CDR3 spans 15 residues. Trimming took 1 base from V and 3 from J, leaving 9 bases between them. The V gene's germline CDR1 is MNHEY and CDR2 SMNVEV (reference sequence).